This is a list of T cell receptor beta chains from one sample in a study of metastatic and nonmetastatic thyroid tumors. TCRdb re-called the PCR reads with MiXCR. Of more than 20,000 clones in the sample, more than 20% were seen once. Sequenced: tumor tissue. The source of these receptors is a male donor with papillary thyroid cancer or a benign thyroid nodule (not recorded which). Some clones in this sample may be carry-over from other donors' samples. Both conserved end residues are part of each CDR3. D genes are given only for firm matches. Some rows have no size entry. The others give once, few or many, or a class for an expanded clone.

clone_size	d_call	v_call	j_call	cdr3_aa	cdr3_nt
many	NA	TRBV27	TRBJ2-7	CASSYGPSSYEQYF	TGTGCCAGCAGTTACGGTCCCAGCTCCTACGAGCAGTACTTC
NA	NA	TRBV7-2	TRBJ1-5	CASSSQAHKPQHF	TGTGCCAGCAGCTCCCAGGCCCATAAGCCGCAGCATTTT
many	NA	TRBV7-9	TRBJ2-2	CALNRLIGELFF	TGTGCCTTAAACAGGCTGATCGGGGAGCTGTTTTTT
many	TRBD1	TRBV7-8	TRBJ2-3	CASSPDRGTDTQYF	TGTGCCAGCAGCCCGGACAGGGGGACAGATACGCAGTATTTT
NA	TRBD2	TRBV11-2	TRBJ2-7	CASSLVPPTSGSRVYEQYF	TGTGCCAGCAGCTTAGTTCCCCCAACTAGCGGGAGTCGGGTCTACGAGCAGTACTTC
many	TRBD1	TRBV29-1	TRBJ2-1	CSVEIMGTGWSSVSYNEQFF	TGCAGCGTTGAAATTATGGGGACAGGGTGGTCTAGCGTCTCCTACAATGAGCAGTTCTTC
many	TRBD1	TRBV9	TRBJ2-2	CASSAQGDTGELFF	TGTGCCAGCAGCGCACAGGGGGACACCGGGGAGCTGTTTTTT
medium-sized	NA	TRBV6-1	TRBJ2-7	CASSEWRLSEQYF	TGTGCCAGCAGTGAATGGAGGCTCAGCGAGCAGTACTTC
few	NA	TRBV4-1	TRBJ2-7	CASSRSFGADYEQYF	NA
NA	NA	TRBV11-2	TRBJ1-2	CASSPHAVVANYGYTF	TGTGCCAGCAGCCCCCACGCCGTGGTAGCTAACTATGGCTACACCTTC
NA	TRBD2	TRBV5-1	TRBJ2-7	CASSSQAGEAEQYF	TGCGCCAGCAGCAGTCAAGCGGGGGAGGCCGAGCAGTACTTC
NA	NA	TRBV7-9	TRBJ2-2	CASSPPQRPTWELFF	TGTGCCAGCAGCCCACCCCAAAGGCCCACCTGGGAGCTGTTTTTT